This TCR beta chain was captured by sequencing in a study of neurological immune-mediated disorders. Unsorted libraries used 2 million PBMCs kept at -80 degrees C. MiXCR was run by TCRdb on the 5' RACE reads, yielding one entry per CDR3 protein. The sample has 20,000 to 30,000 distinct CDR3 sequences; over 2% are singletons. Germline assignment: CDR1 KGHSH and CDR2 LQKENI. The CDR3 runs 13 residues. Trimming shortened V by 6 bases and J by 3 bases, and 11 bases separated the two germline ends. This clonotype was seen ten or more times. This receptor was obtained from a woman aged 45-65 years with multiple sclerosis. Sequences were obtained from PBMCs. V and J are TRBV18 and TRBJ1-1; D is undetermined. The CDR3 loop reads CASSAMRDTEAFF. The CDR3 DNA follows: TGTGCCAGCTCGGCGATGAGGGACACTGAAGCTTTCTTT. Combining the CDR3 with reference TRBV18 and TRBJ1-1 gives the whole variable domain NAGVMQNPRHLVRRRGQEARLRCSPMKGHSHVYWYRQLPEEGLKFMVYLQKENIIDESGMPKERFSAEFPKEGPSILRIQQVVRGDSAAYFCASSAMRDTEAFFGQGTRLTVV.